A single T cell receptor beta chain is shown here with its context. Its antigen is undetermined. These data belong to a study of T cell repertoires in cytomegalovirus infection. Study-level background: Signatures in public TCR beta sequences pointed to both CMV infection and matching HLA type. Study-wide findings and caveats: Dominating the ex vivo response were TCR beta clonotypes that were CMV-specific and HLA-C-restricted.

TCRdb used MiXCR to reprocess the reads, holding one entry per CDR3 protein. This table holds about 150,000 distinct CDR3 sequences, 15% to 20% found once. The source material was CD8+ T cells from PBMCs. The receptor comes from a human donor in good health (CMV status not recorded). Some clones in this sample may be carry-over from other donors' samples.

CDR3 nucleotides: TGTGCCAGCACCGGAAATCTTTTCCAAGAGACCCAGTACTTC. Residues: CASTGNLFQETQYF. The J gene is TRBJ2-5, the V gene TRBV11-2; D gene unclear. The V gene's germline CDR1 is SGHAT and CDR2 FQNNGV. The CDR3 extends over 14 amino acids. Trimming shortened V by 7 bases and J by 1 base, and 13 bases separated the two germline ends.